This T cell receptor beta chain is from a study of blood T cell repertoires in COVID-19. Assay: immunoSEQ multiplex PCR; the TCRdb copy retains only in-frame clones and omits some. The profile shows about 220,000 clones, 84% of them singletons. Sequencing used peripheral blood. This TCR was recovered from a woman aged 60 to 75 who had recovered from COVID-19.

The CDR3 sequence: CASSLEGLISGANVLTF. The CDR3 DNA follows: TGTGCCAGCAGCTTGGAAGGACTGATCTCTGGGGCCAACGTCCTGACTTTC. The chain couples TRBV5-4 to TRBJ2-6, with D possibly being TRBD2 (5 bases). V lost 0 bases to trimming and J lost 0 bases, with 10 bases between them. Per the germline V gene, CDR1 is SGHNT and CDR2 is YYREEE (reference sequence). The CDR3 extends over 17 amino acids.